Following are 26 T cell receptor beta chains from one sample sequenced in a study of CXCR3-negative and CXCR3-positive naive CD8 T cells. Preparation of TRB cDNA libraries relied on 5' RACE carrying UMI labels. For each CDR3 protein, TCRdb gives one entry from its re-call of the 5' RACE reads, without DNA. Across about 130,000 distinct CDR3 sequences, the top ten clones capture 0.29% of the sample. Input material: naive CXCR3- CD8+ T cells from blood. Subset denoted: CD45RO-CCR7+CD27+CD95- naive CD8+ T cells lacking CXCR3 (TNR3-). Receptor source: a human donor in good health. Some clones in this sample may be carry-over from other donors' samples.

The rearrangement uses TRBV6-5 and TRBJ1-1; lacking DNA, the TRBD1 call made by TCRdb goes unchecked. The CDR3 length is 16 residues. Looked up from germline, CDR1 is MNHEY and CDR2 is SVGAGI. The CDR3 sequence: CASSYQDRGGLTEAFF.

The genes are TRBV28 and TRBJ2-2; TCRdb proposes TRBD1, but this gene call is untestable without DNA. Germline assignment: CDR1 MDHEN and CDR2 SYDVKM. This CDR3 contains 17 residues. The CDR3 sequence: CASSSLTVSRNTGELFF.

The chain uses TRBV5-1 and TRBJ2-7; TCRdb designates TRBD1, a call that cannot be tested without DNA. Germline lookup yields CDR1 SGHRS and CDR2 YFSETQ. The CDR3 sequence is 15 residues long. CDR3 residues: CASSFGGQASYEQYF.

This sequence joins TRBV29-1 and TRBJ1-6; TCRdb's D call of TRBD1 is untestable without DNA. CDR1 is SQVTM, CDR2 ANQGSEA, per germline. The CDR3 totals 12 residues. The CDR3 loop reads CSARRGRSPLHF. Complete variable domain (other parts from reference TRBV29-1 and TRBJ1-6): SAVISQKPSRDICQRGTSLTIQCQVDSQVTMMFWYRQQPGQSLTLIATANQGSEATYESGFVIDKFPISRPNLTFSTLTVSNMSPEDSSIYLCSARRGRSPLHFGNGTRLTVT.

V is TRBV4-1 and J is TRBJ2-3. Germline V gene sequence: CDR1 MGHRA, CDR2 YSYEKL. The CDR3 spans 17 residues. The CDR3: CASSQASSLVRTDTQYF.

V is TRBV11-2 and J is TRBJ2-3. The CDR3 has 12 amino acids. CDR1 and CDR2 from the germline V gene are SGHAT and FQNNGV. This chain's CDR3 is CASGYRTDTQYF.

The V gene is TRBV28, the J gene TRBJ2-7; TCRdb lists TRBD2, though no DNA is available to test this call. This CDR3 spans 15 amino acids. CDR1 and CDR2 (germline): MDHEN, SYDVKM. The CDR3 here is CASSLWVAGAYEQYF.

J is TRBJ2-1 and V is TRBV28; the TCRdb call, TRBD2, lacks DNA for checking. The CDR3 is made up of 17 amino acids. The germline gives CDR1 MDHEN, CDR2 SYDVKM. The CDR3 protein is CASSPLTPGTSVGEQFF.

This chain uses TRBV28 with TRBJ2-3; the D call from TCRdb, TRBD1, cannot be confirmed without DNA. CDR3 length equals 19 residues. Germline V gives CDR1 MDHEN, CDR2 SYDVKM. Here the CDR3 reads CASSLGALSGAEEEDTQYF.

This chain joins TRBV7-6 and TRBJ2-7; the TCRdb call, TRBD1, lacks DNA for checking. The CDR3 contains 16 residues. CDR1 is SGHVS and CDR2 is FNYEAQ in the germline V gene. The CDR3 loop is CASSQTPGTGQYEQYF.

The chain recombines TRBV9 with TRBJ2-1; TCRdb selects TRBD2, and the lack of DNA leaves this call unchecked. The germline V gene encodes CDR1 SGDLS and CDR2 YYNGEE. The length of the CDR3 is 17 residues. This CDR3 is CASSVDGSGGAADEQFF.

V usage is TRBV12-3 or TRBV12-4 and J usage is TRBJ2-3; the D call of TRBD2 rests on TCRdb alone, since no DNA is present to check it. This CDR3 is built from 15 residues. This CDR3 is CASSTRTSGSYTQYF.

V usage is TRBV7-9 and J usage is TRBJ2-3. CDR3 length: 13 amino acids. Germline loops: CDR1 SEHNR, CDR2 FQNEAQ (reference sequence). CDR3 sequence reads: CASSLDYTDTQYF.

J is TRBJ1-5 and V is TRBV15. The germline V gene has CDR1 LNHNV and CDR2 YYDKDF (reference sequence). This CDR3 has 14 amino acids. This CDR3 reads CATSRARGNQPQHF.

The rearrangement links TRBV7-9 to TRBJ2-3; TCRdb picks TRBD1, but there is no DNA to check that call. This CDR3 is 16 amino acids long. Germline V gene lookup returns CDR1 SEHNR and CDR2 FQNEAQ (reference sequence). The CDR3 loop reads CASSFSGTTAWYTQYF.

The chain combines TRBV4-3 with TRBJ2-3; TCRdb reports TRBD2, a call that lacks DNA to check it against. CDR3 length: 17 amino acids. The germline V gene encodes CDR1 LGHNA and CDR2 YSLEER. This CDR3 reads CASSHILLAGGTDTQYF.

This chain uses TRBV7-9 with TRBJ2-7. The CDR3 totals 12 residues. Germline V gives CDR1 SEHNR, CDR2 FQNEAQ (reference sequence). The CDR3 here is CASSKSSYEQYF.

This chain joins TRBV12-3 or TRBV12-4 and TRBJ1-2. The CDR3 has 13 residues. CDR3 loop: CASSLQVFYGYTF.

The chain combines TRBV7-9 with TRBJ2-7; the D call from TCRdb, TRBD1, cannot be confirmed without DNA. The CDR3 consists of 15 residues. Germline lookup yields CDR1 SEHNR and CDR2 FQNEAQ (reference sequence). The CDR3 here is CASSPPRAPRSEQYF.

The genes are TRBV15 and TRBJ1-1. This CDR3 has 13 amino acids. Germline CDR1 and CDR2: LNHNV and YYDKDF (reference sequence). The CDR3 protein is CATSRGVNTEAFF. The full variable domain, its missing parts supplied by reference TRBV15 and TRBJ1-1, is DAMVIQNPRYQVTQFGKPVTLSCSQTLNHNVMYWYQQKSSQAPKLLFHYYDKDFNNEADTPDNFQSRRPNTSFCFLDIRSPGLGDTAMYLCATSRGVNTEAFFGQGTRLTVV.

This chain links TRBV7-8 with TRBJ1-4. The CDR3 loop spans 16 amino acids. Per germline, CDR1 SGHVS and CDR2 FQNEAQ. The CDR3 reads CASSSPDLATNEKLFF.

The chain's CDR3 is CASSFILRTAAGELFF. The rearrangement links TRBV28 to TRBJ2-2. The CDR3 runs to 16 residues. Germline CDR1 MDHEN, CDR2 SYDVKM.

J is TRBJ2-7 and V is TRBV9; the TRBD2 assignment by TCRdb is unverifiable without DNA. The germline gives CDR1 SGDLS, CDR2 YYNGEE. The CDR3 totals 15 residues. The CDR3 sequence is CASSTNREGNYEQYF.

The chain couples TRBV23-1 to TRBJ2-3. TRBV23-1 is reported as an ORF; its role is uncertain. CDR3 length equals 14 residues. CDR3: CASSHNGSTDTQYF.

CDR3 amino acids: CASSWKGGITDTQYF. V gene TRBV7-8 combines with J gene TRBJ2-3; TCRdb reports TRBD1, a call that lacks DNA to check it against. The CDR3 runs to 15 residues. Germline V gene data show CDR1 as SGHVS and CDR2 as FQNEAQ.

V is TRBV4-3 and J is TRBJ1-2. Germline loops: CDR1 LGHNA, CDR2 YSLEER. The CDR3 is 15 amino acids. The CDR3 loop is CASSQDPTDNYGYTF.